This TCR beta chain was identified during a study of control samples from healthy donors and cancer patients. CDR1 is SGHTA, CDR2 FQGNSA, per germline. With 6 bases removed from V and 9 bases from J, the gap between germline ends came to 14 bases. CDR3 length: 12 amino acids. TCRdb's table, derived via immunoSEQ multiplex PCR, lists solely in-frame clones and lacks some. This sample has approximately 170,000 clones, with 93% found just once. This rearrangement joins TRBV7-2 to TRBJ1-1, with TRBD1 as a possible D gene (5 bases). The sequencing input was blood. The source is a woman in her sixties or seventies in good health. The CDR3 protein is CASSYRQPQAFF. DNA of the CDR3: TGTGCCAGCAGTTACAGACAGCCCCAAGCTTTCTTT.